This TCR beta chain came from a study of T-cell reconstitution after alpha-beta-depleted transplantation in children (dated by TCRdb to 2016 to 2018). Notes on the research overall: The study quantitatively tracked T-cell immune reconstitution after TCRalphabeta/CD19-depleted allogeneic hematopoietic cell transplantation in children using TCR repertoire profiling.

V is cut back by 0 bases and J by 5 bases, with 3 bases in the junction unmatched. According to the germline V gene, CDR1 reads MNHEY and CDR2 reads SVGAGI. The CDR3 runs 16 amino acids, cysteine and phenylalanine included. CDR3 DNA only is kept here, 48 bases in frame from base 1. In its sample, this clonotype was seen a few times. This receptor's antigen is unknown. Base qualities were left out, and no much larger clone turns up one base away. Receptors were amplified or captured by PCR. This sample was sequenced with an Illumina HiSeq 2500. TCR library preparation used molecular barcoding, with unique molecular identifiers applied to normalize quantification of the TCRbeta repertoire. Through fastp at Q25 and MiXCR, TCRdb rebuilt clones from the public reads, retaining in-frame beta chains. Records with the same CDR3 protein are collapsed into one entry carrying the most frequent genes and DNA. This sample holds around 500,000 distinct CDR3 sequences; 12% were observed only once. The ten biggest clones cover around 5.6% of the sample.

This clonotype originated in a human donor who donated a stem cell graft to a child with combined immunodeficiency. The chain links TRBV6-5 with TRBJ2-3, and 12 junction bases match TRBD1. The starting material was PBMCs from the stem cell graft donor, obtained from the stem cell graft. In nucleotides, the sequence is TGTGCCAGCAGTTACTCAGGGACAGGGGGCAAAGATACGCAGTATTTT. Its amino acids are CASSYSGTGGKDTQYF.